The entry that follows covers one T cell receptor (beta chain) sequence. What it binds is unknown. The data stem from a study of stem cell transplantation in POMP-related autoinflammatory disease. Study as a whole: Defective thymoproteasomes were hypothesized to impair CD8+ T-cell positive selection. Findings and caveats of the study: Fewer unique TRB V-J gene pairings were identified in patients with PRAID.

Profiled with immunoSEQ multiplex PCR; TCRdb holds only in-frame clones, not every one. Of some 29,000 clones listed, around 88% are singletons. This clonotype was obtained from a human donor with POMP-related autoinflammation and immune dysregulation (PRAID). This material consisted of CD4+ T cells from PBMCs, taken before stem cell transplantation.

The CDR3 sequence is CASSLAARGWTIGYTF. The CDR3, as DNA: TGTGCCAGCAGCTTAGCGGCCAGGGGCTGGACTATTGGCTACACCTTC. The V call is TRBV11-2, the J call TRBJ1-2; tentatively, D is TRBD1 (6 bases). The CDR3 has 16 residues. V lost 1 base, J lost 7 bases, and 19 bases lay in between. Germline V gives CDR1 SGHAT, CDR2 FQNNGV.